These 8 T cell receptor beta chains came from one sample sequenced in a study of blood T cell repertoires in COVID-19. Using immunoSEQ multiplex PCR, the repertoire was profiled, and TCRdb retains in-frame clones only, with some absent. The sample shows roughly 140,000 clones, roughly 77% of them seen only once. The sequenced sample was peripheral blood. The receptors come from a man in his sixties with acute or convalescent COVID-19.

The chain is built from TRBV6-5 and TRBJ2-7, with a tentative D call TRBD1 (6 bases). This CDR3 is built from 14 residues. Germline CDR1 reads MNHEY; CDR2 reads SVGAGI. Trimming took 7 bases from V and 6 from J, leaving 19 bases between them. CDR3 nucleotides: TGTGCCAGCAACGAGGGTCGACAGGTCGGCGAGCAGTACTTC. This codes for CASNEGRQVGEQYF.

The J gene is TRBJ2-1, the V gene TRBV7-6; D is unresolved. V was clipped by 3 bases and J by 5 bases, with 14 bases between them. This CDR3 has 15 residues. Per the germline V gene, CDR1 is SGHVS and CDR2 is FNYEAQ. The CDR3 coding sequence is TGTGCCAGCAGCTTGAGTAACCGCCAAGACAATGAGCAGTTCTTC. It is translated as CASSLSNRQDNEQFF.

This chain links TRBV7-8 with TRBJ1-2; 8 nucleotides align to TRBD1. The CDR3 contains 16 residues. Trimming took 5 bases from V and 8 from J; bases not matched to a gene: 16. Germline lookup yields CDR1 SGHVS and CDR2 FQNEAQ. CDR3 loop: CASSPRSYRGVGGYTF. Here the CDR3 DNA reads TGTGCCAGCAGCCCCCGATCTTACAGGGGGGTAGGGGGCTACACCTTC.

This clone has only a few counts. The chain links TRBV10-3 to TRBJ2-7, with 8 bases fitting TRBD1. This CDR3 comprises 13 residues. V dropped 2 bases and J dropped 12; count of bases not matched to a gene: 9. CDR1 is ENHRY and CDR2 is SYGVKD in the germline V gene. The CDR3 protein is CAISEGTGGVVYF. CDR3 bases: TGTGCCATCAGTGAGGGGACAGGTGGGGTAGTGTACTTC.

This clone was recorded only once. This chain connects TRBV27 to TRBJ2-2; TRBD2 aligns across 9 bases. CDR3 length: 16 amino acids. Germline V gene lookup returns CDR1 MNHEY and CDR2 SMNVEV (reference sequence). V shed 2 bases and J 0 bases; nucleotides not matched to a gene: 1. The CDR3 is CASSLSGRTNTGELFF. DNA of the CDR3: TGTGCCAGCAGTTTAAGCGGGAGGACGAACACCGGGGAGCTGTTTTTT.

The gene calls are TRBV2 and TRBJ2-5, with TRBD1 matching over 8 bases. The germline V gene encodes CDR1 SNHLY and CDR2 FYNNEI. Unmatched junction bases numbered 19, after V lost 0 bases and J lost 4 bases. This CDR3 is 20 amino acids long. The CDR3 spells CASSEAFLRYMTGEVETQYF. The CDR3 bases are TGTGCCAGCAGTGAAGCGTTCTTACGGTACATGACAGGGGAGGTAGAGACCCAGTACTTC.

The table lists this clone with a count of one. This chain joins TRBV30 and TRBJ2-2; TRBD1 matches at 10 bases. Germline V gene data show CDR1 as GTSNPN and CDR2 as SVGIG (reference sequence). The CDR3 length is 16 residues. V gave up 1 base and J gave up 1 base; unmatched junction bases: 3. The CDR3 loop is CAWSGWDRGNTGELFF. For the CDR3, the DNA is TGTGCCTGGAGTGGGTGGGACAGGGGGAACACCGGGGAGCTGTTTTTT. Using reference TRBV30 and TRBJ2-2 for the parts outside the CDR3, the full variable domain is SQTIHQWPATLVQPVGSPLSLECTVEGTSNPNLYWYRQAAGRGLQLLFYSVGIGQISSEVPQNLSASRPQDRQFILSSKKLLLSDSGFYLCAWSGWDRGNTGELFFGEGSRLTVL.

The chain links TRBV3-1 (or the pseudogene TRBV3-2) to TRBJ1-6, with D maybe TRBD1 (6 bases). The CDR3 length is 13 residues. Germline CDR1 and CDR2: LGHDT and YNNKEL (reference sequence). V lost 3 bases, J lost 9 bases, and 9 bases lay in between. The DNA for the CDR3 is TGTGCCAGCAGCCAGGCGGACAGTTCACCCCTCCACTTT. Protein: CASSQADSSPLHF.